This T cell receptor beta chain was captured in a study of response to subunit inactivated influenza vaccine. Overall study results and limits: With each seasonal influenza vaccination, the authors suggested, few new T cells are recruited.

This clonotype has a handful of counts. Its specificity is unknown. Looked up from germline, CDR1 is SGHVS and CDR2 is FQNEAQ. This CDR3 has 13 residues. Trimming shortened V by 2 bases and J by 11 bases, and 13 bases separated the two germline ends. TCRdb processed the RT-PCR reads anew with MiXCR; each CDR3 protein has one entry. The sample comprises roughly 700,000 distinct CDR3 sequences, about 15% of which are singletons, and approximately 7% rests with the top ten. This TCR was sampled from a man aged 45-60 years who received an inactivated influenza vaccine. Material: PBMCs from blood, obtained 14 to 15 days before vaccination. The J gene is TRBJ2-1, the V gene TRBV7-8; D unresolved. CDR3: CASSLSPSSQQFF. The CDR3 coding sequence is TGTGCCAGCAGCTTAAGCCCCTCGTCTCAGCAGTTCTTC.